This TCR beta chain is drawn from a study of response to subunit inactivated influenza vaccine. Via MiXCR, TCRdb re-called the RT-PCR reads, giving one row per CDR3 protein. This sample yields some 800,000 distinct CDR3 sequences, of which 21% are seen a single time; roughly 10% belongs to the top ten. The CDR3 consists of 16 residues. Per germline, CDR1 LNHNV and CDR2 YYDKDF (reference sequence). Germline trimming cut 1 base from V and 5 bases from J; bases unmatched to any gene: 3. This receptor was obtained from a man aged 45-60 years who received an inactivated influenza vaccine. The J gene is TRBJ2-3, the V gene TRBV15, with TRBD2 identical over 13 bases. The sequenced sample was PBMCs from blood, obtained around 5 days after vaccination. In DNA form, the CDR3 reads TGTGCCACCAGCAGAGGGACTAGCGGGAGAGTAGATACGCAGTATTTT. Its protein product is CATSRGTSGRVDTQYF. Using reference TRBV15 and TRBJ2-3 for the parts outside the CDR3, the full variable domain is DAMVIQNPRYQVTQFGKPVTLSCSQTLNHNVMYWYQQKSSQAPKLLFHYYDKDFNNEADTPDNFQSRRPNTSFCFLDIRSPGLGDTAMYLCATSRGTSGRVDTQYFGPGTRLTVL.